This T cell receptor beta chain stems from a study of post-analysis software for immune sequencing data. Study-level information: Recorded disease courses covered relapsing-remitting, secondary progressive and progressive-relapsing multiple sclerosis. Some patients had no subtype annotation. Broader study findings: Multiple sclerosis patients showed significantly lower normalized Chao1 diversity than controls did. When patients were compared with controls, about 5 TRBV segments were more frequent, TRBV5-6, TRBV5-1 and TRBV20-1 among them. Clustering by F measure revealed strong co-clustering among samples prepared together in one batch.

TCR beta cDNA libraries included unique molecular identifiers. Input populations of roughly 0.9 to 10 million T cells gave rise to some 500,000 cDNA molecules. TCRdb reanalysed the PCR reads using MiXCR and keeps one entry per CDR3 protein. The sample lists fewer than 850,000 distinct CDR3 sequences; approximately 30% were seen once. CDR3 size: 15 residues. A word on this clonotype: What it recognizes is unknown. This likely comes from a read error, as the CDR3 has no conserved phenylalanine or tryptophan at its end.

V and J are TRBV12-3 or TRBV12-4 and TRBJ2-5; D might be TRBD2 (6 bases). Matching the DNA end better, TRBJ2-7 makes the J call doubtful. The sample taken for sequencing was blood. This clonotype was obtained from a girl aged 10 to 17 with multiple sclerosis. The CDR3 bases are TGTGCCAGCACCCAATCCGGGGGACCATGGGTCGAGCAGTACCTC. Translated: CASTQSGGPWVEQYL.